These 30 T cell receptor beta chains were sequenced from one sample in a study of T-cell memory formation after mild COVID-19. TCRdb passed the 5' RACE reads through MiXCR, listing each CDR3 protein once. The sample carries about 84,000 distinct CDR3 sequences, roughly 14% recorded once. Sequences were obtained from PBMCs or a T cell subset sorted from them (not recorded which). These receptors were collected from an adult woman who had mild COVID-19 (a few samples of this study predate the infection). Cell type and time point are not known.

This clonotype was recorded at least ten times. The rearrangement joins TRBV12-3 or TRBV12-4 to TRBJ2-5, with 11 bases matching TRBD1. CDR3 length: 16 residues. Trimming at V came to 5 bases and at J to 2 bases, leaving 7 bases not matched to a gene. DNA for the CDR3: TGTGCCAGCAGTCTCGGACAGGGGGCTAATCAAGAGACCCAGTACTTC. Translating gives CASSLGQGANQETQYF.

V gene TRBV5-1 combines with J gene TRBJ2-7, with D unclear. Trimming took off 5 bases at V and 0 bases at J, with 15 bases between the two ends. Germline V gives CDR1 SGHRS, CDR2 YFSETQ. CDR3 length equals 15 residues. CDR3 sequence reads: CASRPEPFTSYEQYF. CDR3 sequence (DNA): TGCGCCAGCAGACCTGAGCCTTTTACCTCCTACGAGCAGTACTTC.

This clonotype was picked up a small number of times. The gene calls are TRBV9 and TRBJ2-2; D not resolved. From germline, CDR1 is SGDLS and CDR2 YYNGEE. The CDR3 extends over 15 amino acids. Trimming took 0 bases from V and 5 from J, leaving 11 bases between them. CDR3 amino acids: CASSVESTLTGELFF. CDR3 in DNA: TGTGCCAGCAGCGTAGAATCAACTTTGACCGGGGAGCTGTTTTTT.

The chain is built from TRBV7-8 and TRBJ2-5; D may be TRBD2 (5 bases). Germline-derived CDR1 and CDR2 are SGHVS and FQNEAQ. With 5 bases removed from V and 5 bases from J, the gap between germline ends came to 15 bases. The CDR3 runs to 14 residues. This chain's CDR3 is CASSPGLARETQYF. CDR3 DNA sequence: TGTGCCAGCAGCCCCGGGCTAGCTCGGGAGACCCAGTACTTC.

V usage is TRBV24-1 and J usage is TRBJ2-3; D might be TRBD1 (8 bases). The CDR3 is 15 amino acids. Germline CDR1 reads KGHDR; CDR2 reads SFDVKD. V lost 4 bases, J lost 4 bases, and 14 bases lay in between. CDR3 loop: CATSERQGRADTQYF. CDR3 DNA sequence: TGTGCCACCAGTGAGCGACAGGGGAGGGCAGATACGCAGTATTTT.

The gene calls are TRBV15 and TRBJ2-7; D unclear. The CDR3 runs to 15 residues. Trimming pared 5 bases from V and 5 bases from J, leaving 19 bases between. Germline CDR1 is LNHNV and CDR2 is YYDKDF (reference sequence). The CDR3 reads CATSGSPRLLNEQYF. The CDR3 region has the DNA TGTGCCACCAGCGGCTCCCCGAGGCTTTTGAACGAGCAGTACTTC. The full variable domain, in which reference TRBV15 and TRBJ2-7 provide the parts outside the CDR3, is DAMVIQNPRYQVTQFGKPVTLSCSQTLNHNVMYWYQQKSSQAPKLLFHYYDKDFNNEADTPDNFQSRRPNTSFCFLDIRSPGLGDTAMYLCATSGSPRLLNEQYFGPGTRLTVT.

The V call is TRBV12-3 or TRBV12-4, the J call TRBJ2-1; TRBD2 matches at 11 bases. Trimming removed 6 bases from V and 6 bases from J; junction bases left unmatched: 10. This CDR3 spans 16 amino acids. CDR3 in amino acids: CASRTLAGGQLNEQFF. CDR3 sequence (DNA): TGTGCCAGCAGAACCTTAGCGGGGGGGCAACTCAATGAGCAGTTCTTC.

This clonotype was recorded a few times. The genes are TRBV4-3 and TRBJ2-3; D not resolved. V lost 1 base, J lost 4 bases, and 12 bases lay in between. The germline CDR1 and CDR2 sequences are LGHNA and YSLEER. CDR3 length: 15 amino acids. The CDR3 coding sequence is TGCGCCAGCAGCCAAGTAAATAGTGGCGCAGATACGCAGTATTTT. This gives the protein CASSQVNSGADTQYF.

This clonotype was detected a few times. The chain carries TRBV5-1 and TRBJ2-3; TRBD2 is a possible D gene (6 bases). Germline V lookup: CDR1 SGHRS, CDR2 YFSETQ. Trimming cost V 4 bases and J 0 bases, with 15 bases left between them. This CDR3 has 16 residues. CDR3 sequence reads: CASSQGLVASTDTQYF. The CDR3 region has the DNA TGCGCCAGCAGCCAGGGACTCGTCGCTAGCACAGATACGCAGTATTTT.

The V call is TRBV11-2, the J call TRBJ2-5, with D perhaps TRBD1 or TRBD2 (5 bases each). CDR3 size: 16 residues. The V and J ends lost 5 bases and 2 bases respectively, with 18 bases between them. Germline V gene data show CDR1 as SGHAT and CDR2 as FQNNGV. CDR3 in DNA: TGTGCCAGCAGCCTCATTTTCGGGACGGGACAAGAGACCCAGTACTTC. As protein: CASSLIFGTGQETQYF.

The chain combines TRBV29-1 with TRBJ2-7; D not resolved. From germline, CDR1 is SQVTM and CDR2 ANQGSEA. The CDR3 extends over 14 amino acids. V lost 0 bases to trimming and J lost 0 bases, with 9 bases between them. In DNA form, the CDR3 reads TGCAGCGTTGAAGAACCAGGAAGCTCCTACGAGCAGTACTTC. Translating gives CSVEEPGSSYEQYF.

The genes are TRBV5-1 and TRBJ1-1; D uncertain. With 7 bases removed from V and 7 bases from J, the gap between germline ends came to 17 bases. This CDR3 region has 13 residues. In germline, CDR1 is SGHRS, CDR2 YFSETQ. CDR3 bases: TGCGCCAGCGGATCAGACTTCGGGTTTGAAGCTTTCTTT. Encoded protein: CASGSDFGFEAFF.

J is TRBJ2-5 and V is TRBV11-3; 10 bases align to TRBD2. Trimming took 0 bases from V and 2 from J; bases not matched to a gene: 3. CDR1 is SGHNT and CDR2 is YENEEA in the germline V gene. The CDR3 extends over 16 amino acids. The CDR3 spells CASSLDGTSVQETQYF. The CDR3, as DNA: TGTGCCAGCAGCTTAGATGGGACTAGCGTTCAAGAGACCCAGTACTTC.

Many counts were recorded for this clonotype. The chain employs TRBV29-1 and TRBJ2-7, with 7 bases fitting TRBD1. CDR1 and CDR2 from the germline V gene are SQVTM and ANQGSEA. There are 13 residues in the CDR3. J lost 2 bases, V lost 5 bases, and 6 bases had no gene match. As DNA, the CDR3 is TGCAGCGTTCCCGGGACAGTTCCCTACGAGCAGTACTTC. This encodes CSVPGTVPYEQYF.

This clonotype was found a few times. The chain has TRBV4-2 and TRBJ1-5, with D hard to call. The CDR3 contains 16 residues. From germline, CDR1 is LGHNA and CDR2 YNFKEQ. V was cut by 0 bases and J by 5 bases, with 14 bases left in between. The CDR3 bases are TGTGCCAGCAGCCAAGACCGGGGTAACCCCCATCAGCCCCAGCATTTT. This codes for CASSQDRGNPHQPQHF.

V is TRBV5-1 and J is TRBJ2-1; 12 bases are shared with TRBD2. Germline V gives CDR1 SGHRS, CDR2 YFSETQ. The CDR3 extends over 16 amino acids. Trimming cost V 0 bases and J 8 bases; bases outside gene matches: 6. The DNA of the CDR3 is TGCGCCAGCAGCTTGGGACTAGCGGGAGAGACAGATGAGCAGTTCTTC. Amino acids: CASSLGLAGETDEQFF.

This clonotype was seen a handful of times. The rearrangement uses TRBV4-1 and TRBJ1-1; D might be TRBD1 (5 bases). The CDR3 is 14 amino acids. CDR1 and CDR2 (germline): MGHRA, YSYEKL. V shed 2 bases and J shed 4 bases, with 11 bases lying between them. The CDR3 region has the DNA TGCGCCAGCAGCCAAAAAGGGGCGGGCACTGAAGCTTTCTTT. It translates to CASSQKGAGTEAFF.

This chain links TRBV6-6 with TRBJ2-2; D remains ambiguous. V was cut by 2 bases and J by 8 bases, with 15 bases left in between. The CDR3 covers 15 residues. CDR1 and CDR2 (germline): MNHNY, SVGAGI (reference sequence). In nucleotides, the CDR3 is TGTGCCAGCAGTTACGGGCTAGACCGGGCAGGGGAGCTGTTTTTT. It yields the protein CASSYGLDRAGELFF.

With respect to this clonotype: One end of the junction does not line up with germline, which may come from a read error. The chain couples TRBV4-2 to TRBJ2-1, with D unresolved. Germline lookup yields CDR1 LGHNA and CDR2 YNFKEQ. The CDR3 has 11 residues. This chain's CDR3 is CASSQDRIGIF. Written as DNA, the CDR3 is TGTGCCAGCAGCCAAGATCGAATCGGCATCTTC.

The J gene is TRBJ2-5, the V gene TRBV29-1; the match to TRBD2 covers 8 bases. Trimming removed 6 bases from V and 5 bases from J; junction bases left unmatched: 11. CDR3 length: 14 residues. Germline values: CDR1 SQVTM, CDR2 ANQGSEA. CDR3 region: CSVRGGVLIETQYF. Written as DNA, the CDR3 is TGCAGCGTCCGGGGGGGAGTGCTCATCGAGACCCAGTACTTC.

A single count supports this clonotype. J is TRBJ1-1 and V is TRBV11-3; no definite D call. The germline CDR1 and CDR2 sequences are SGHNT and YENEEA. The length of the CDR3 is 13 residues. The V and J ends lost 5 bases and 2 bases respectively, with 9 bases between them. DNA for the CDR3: TGTGCCAGCAGCCGTGCGCCCAACACTGAAGCTTTCTTT. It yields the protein CASSRAPNTEAFF. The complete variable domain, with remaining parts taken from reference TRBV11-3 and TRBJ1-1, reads EAGVVQSPRYKIIEKKQPVAFWCNPISGHNTLYWYLQNLGQGPELLIRYENEEAVDDSQLPKDRFSAERLKGVDSTLKIQPAELGDSAVYLCASSRAPNTEAFFGQGTRLTVV.

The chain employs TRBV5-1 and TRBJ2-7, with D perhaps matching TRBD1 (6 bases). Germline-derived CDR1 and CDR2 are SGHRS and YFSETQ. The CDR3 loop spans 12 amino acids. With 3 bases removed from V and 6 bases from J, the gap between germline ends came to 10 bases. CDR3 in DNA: TGCGCCAGCAGCTCCGGACAGTTCGAGCAGTACTTC. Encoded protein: CASSSGQFEQYF.

CDR3: CASSESATGGLQETQYF. In DNA, the CDR3 is TGTGCCAGCAGTGAATCCGCGACAGGGGGCCTCCAAGAGACCCAGTACTTC. The chain employs TRBV25-1 and TRBJ2-5; TRBD1 matches 10 bases. After removal of 1 base from V and 1 base from J, the junction contained 6 bases not matched to a gene. The CDR3 runs 17 residues. CDR1 MGHDK and CDR2 SYGVNS come from the germline V gene. The variable domain in full, completed from reference TRBV25-1 and TRBJ2-5, reads EADIYQTPRYLVIGTGKKITLECSQTMGHDKMYWYQQDPGMELHLIHYSYGVNSTEKGDLSSESTVSRIRTEHFPLTLESARPSHTSQYLCASSESATGGLQETQYFGPGTRLLVL.

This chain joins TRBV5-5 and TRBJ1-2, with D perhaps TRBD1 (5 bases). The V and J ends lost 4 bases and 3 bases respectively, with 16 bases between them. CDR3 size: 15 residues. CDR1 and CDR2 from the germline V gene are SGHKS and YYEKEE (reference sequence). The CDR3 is CASSTRQFLDYGYTF. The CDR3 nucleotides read TGTGCCAGCAGCACTCGACAGTTCCTTGACTATGGCTACACCTTC.

This chain's CDR3 is CASSLWGNTGELFF. In DNA form, the CDR3 reads TGCGCCAGCAGCTTATGGGGGAACACCGGGGAGCTGTTTTTT. The gene calls are TRBV5-1 and TRBJ2-2, with D hard to call. Germline V gene data show CDR1 as SGHRS and CDR2 as YFSETQ. CDR3 length: 14 residues. With 2 bases removed from V and 1 base from J, the gap between germline ends came to 6 bases. The complete variable domain, with remaining parts taken from reference TRBV5-1 and TRBJ2-2, reads KAGVTQTPRYLIKTRGQQVTLSCSPISGHRSVSWYQQTPGQGLQFLFEYFSETQRNKGNFPGRFSGRQFSNSRSEMNVSTLELGDSALYLCASSLWGNTGELFFGEGSRLTVL.

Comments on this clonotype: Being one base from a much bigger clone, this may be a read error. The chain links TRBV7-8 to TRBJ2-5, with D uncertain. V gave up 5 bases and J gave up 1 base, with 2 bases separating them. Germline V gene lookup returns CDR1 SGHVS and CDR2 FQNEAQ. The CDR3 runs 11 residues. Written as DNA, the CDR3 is TGTGCCAGCAGCGTCCAAGAGACCCAGTACTTC. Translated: CASSVQETQYF.

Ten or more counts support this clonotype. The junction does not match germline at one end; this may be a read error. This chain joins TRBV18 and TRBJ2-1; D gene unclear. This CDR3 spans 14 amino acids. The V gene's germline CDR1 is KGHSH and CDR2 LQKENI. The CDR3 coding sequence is TGTGCCAGCTCACCACAGTTCTCCGACAATGAGCAGTTCTTC. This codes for CASSPQFSDNEQFF.

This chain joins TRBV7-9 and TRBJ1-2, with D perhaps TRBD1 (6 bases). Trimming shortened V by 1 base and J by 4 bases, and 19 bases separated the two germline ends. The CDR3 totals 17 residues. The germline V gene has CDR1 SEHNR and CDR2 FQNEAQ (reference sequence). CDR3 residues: CASSLGGSGALVYGYTF. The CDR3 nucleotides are TGTGCCAGCAGCTTAGGAGGGTCAGGGGCGCTCGTCTATGGCTACACCTTC.

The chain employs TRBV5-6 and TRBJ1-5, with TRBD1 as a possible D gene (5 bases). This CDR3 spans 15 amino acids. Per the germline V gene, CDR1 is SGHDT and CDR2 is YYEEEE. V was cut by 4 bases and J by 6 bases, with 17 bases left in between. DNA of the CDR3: TGTGCCAGCAGCCCGGGACGGGGGATAGGTCAGCCCCAGCATTTT. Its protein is CASSPGRGIGQPQHF.

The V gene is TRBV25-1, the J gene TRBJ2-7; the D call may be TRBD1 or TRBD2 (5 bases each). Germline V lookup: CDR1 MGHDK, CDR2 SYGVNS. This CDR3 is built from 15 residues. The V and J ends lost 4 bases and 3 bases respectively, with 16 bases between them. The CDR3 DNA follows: TGTGCCAGCAGTGGTGTTTCGAGGGGAAACTACGAGCAGTACTTC. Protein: CASSGVSRGNYEQYF.